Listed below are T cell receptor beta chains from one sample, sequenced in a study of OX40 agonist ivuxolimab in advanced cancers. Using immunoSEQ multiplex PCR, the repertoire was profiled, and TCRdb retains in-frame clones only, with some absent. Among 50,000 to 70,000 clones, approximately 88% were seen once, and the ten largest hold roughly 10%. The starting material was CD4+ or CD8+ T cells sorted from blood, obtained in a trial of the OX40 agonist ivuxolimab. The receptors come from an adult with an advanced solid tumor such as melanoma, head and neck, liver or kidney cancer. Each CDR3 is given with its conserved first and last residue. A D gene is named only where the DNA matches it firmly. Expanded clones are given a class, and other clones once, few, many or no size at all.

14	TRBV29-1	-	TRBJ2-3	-	TGCACCAGTTTAGGGGTAGGGGGCACAGATACGCAGTATTTT	CTSLGVGGTDTQYF
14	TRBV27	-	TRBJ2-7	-	TGTGCCAGCAGTTTTAGAGGGTCGGCTGCCGAGCAGTACTTC	CASSFRGSAAEQYF
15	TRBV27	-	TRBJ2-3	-	TGTGCCAGCAGTTTTGAGGGGCATAGCACAGATACGCAGTATTTT	CASSFEGHSTDTQYF
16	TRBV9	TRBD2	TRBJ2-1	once	TGTGCCAGCAGCGCCGTGGGGAGCGGGAGTTTGAATGAGCAGTTCTTC	CASSAVGSGSLNEQFF
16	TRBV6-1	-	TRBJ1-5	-	TGTGCCAGCAGTGAACTGGGGTCAGTGGGGAATCAGCCCCAGCATTTT	CASSELGSVGNQPQHF
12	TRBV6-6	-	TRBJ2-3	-	TGTGCCAGCAGGCTACCCACAGATACGCAGTATTTT	CASRLPTDTQYF
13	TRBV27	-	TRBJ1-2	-	TGTGCCAGCTACCATTCTACCGAGGAGGGCTACACCTTC	CASYHSTEEGYTF
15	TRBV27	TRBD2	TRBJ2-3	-	TGTGCCAGCAGTTACGTAGCGGGGGGCTCAGATACGCAGTATTTT	CASSYVAGGSDTQYF
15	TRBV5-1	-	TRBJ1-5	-	TGCGCCAGCAGCGTTGACGGAGATGGCAATCAGCCCCAGCATTTT	CASSVDGDGNQPQHF
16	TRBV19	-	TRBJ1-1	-	TGTGCCAGTAGTACGGGACATTTTTTCATGAACACTGAAGCTTTCTTT	CASSTGHFFMNTEAFF
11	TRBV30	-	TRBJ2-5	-	TGTGCCTGGTCGGCCTGGGAGACCCAGTACTTC	CAWSAWETQYF
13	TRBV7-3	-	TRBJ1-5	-	TGTGCCAGCAGCTTAAACTCCAATCAGCCCCAGCATTTT	CASSLNSNQPQHF
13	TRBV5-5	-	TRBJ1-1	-	TGTGCCAGCAGCTTGTTAGGGGAAACTGAAGCTTTCTTT	CASSLLGETEAFF
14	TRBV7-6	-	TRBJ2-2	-	TGTGCCAGCAGCTTAGCGGGGGCTCCCGGGGAGCTGTTTTTT	CASSLAGAPGELFF
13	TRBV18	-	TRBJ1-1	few	TGTGCCAGCTCAGGGGATGAGGACACTGAAGCTTTCTTT	CASSGDEDTEAFF
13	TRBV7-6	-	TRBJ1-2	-	TGTGCCAGCAGCTTTGATCCTAACTATGGCTACACCTTC	CASSFDPNYGYTF
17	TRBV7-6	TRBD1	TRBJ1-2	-	TGTGCCAGCAGCCGAGGGGACAGAACTCAACCACTCTATGGCTACACCTTC	CASSRGDRTQPLYGYTF
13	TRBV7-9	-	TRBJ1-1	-	TGTGCCAGCAGTCACGGCGTAAACACTGAAGCTTTCTTT	CASSHGVNTEAFF
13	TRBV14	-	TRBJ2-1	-	TGTGCCAGCAGCCAGGATCAGGCCTATGAGCAGTTCTTC	CASSQDQAYEQFF
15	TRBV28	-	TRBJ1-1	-	TGTGCCAGCAGTTTTTCCCGACAGAAGTACACTGAAGCTTTCTTT	CASSFSRQKYTEAFF
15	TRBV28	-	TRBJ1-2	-	TGTGCCAGCAGTTTAATCACATACTTTAACTATGGCTACACCTTC	CASSLITYFNYGYTF
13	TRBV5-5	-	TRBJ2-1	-	TGTGCCAGCAGCTTGCCAGGGTCCAATGAGCAGTTCTTC	CASSLPGSNEQFF
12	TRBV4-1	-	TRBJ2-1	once	TGCGCCAGCAGCCAGTGGGGGGATGAGCAGTTCTTC	CASSQWGDEQFF
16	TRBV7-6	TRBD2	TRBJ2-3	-	TGTGCCAGCATTCCAACCACTAGCGGGTACACAGATACGCAGTATTTT	CASIPTTSGYTDTQYF
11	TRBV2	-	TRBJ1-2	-	TGTGCCAGCAGGGTTAACTATGGCTACACCTTC	CASRVNYGYTF
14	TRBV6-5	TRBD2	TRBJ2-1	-	TGTGCCACCCGACTAGCGGGAGCATACAATGAGCAGTTCTTC	CATRLAGAYNEQFF
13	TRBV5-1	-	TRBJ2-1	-	TGCGCCAGCAGAGCTCCCTCCTACAATGAGCAGTTCTTC	CASRAPSYNEQFF
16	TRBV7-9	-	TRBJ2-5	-	TGTGCCAGCAGCTTAGGTTGGGGAGCAAGCGCAGCGACCCAGTACTTC	CASSLGWGASAATQYF
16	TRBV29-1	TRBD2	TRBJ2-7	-	TGCAGCGCCCTCCTGACTAGCGGGACACCATCCTACGAGCAGTACTTC	CSALLTSGTPSYEQYF
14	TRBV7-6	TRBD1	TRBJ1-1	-	TGTGCCAGCAGCTTAGCGGGACAGCCGACTGAAGCTTTCTTT	CASSLAGQPTEAFF
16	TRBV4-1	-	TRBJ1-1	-	TGCGCCAGCAGCCGTGCCGGAGGGGTTGATGACACTGAAGCTTTCTTT	CASSRAGGVDDTEAFF
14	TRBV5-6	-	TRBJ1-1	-	TGTGCCAGCAGCTTGCCCAGGAACTACACTGAAGCTTTCTTT	CASSLPRNYTEAFF
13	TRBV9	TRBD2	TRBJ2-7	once	TGTGCCAGCAGCGGTAGCGGGTCCTACGAGCAGTACTTC	CASSGSGSYEQYF
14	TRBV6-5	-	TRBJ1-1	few	TGTGCCAGCAGTTTGGGTCAGGGGAACACTGAAGCTTTCTTT	CASSLGQGNTEAFF
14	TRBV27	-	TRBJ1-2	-	TGTGCCAGCAGTTTACGCGGACAGCCCTATGGCTACACCTTC	CASSLRGQPYGYTF
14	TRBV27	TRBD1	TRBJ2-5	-	TGTGCCAGCGGCTGGACAGGAGCTCAGGAGACCCAGTACTTC	CASGWTGAQETQYF
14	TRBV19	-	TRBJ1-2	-	TGTGCCAGTAGTTCGGCCGGGGAGGACTATGGCTACACCTTC	CASSSAGEDYGYTF
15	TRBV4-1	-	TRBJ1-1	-	TGCGCCAGCAGCTGGTCTGGGGCTTCGAACACTGAAGCTTTCTTT	CASSWSGASNTEAFF
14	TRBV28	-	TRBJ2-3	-	TGTGCCAGCAACCACCAAGGAGGCACAGATACGCAGTATTTT	CASNHQGGTDTQYF
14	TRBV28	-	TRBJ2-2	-	TGTGCCAGCACCCTCCAGGGGTACACCGGGGAGCTGTTTTTT	CASTLQGYTGELFF
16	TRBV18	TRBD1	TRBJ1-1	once	TGTGCCAGCTCACCACCCCATAACAGGGGGCACCCTGAAGCTTTCTTT	CASSPPHNRGHPEAFF
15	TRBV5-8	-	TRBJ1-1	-	TGTGCCAGCAGCTTGACCGGACAGCCGAACACTGAAGCTTTCTTT	CASSLTGQPNTEAFF
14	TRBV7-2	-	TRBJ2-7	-	TGTGCCAGCAGCACGGGGGACAGTCTCTACGAGCAGTACTTC	CASSTGDSLYEQYF
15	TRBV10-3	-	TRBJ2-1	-	TGTGCCATCAGTGGGGAACAGGTGGGTTACAATGAGCAGTTCTTC	CAISGEQVGYNEQFF
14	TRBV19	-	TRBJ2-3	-	TGTGCCAGTAGTATTGTCTATAGCACAGATACGCAGTATTTT	CASSIVYSTDTQYF
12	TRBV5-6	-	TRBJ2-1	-	TGTGCCAGCAGCTTGGTTGCCAATGAGCAGTTCTTC	CASSLVANEQFF
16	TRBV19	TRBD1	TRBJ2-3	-	TGTGCCAGTAGTATACCGACAGGGGGCTACACAGATACGCAGTATTTT	CASSIPTGGYTDTQYF
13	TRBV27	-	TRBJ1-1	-	TGTGCCAGCAGTTCCGGCAGGGCCACTGAAGCTTTCTTT	CASSSGRATEAFF
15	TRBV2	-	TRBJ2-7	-	TGTGCCAGCTATGGTCCGCGGGGTATCTCCTACGAGCAGTACTTC	CASYGPRGISYEQYF
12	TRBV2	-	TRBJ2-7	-	TGTGCCACCCGGACCCCGGAACGCGAGCAGTACTTC	CATRTPEREQYF
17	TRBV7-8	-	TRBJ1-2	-	TGTGCCAGCAGCTTAGAAGGTATCTACAAGTCTCCTAATGGCTACACCTTC	CASSLEGIYKSPNGYTF
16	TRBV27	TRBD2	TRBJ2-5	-	TGTGCCAGCAGTCCAGAAGCGGGGGGGGCCCTGGAGACCCAGTACTTC	CASSPEAGGALETQYF
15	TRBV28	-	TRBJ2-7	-	TGTGCCAGCACCCCCGACGGATTCAGCTCCTACGAGCAGTACTTC	CASTPDGFSSYEQYF
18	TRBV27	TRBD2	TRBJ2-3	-	TGTGCCAGCAGTTTAACGCCTAGCGGGACCCCATCGACAGATACGCAGTATTTT	CASSLTPSGTPSTDTQYF
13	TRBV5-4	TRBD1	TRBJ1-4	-	TGTGCCAGCAGCTTGTACAGGGGGGAAAAACTGTTTTTT	CASSLYRGEKLFF
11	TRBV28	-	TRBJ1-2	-	TGTGCCAGCGTGGATAACTATGGCTACACCTTC	CASVDNYGYTF
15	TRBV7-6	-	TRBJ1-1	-	TGTGCCAGCAGCTTAGAAGGGGGGCCGAACACTGAAGCTTTCTTT	CASSLEGGPNTEAFF
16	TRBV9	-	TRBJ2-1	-	TGTGCCAGCAGCGTGGCCCACGGCCCAATTCTCAATGAGCAGTTCTTC	CASSVAHGPILNEQFF
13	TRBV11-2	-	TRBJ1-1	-	TGTGCCAGCAGCGTACCTCCCGCTGAGTTGGCTTTCTTT	CASSVPPAELAFF
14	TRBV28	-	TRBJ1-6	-	TGTGCCAGCAGTTTAATAGGGAATAATTCACCCCTCCACTTT	CASSLIGNNSPLHF